This TCR beta chain was recorded in a study of cytomegalovirus exposure and HLA in healthy donors. Regarding the study as a whole: The dataset shows that most TCR sequences were rare, while some public TCRs occurred in many donors. A few chains tied to CMV proved CMV antigen-specific in vitro. An analysis that was carried out later associated 16,951 TCR beta sequences with HLA alleles at 0.05 false discovery rate. Some V segments (TRBV6-2 and TRBV6-3 among them) were excluded as indistinguishable.

As concerns this clone: Its antigen is unknown. The sample has other DNA sequences that encode this CDR3 too.

Trimming took 4 bases from V and 0 from J; bases not matched to a gene: 5. Per germline, CDR1 SGHVS and CDR2 FQNEAQ. This CDR3 region has 15 residues. PCR used 60 Vbeta primers and 13 Jbeta primers. The protocol was immunoSEQ multiplex PCR, while the TCRdb copy is restricted to in-frame clones and leaves out a portion. The data show 140,000 to 150,000 clones, 65% to 85% seen once. This TCR was sampled from a male donor in good health and CMV-seronegative. Sequenced: PBMCs. The chain employs TRBV7-8 and TRBJ2-7; 8 bases are a match to TRBD1. In DNA form, the CDR3 reads TGTGCCAGCAGCTCCGGACAGGGCCCCTCCTACGAGCAGTACTTC. It yields the protein CASSSGQGPSYEQYF.